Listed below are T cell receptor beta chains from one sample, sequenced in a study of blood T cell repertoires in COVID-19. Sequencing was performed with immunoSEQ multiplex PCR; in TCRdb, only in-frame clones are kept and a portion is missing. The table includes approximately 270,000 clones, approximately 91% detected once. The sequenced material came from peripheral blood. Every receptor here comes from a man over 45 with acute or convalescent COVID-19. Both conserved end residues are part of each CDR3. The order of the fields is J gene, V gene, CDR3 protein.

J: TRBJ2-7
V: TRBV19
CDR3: CASSIGEGIVREQYF

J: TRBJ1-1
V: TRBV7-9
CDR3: CASSSLRGARANTEAFF

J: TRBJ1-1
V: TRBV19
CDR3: CASSMGAASTEAFF

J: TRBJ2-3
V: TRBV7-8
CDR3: CASSLTRTQYF

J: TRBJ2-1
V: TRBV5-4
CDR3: CASSLRQGNEQFF

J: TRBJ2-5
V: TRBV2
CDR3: CASSGTVFQETQYF

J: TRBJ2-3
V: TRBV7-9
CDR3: CASSLGHTDTQYF

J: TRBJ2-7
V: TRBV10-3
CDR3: CAISERGFYEQYF

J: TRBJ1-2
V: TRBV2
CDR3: CASSDGGGYGYTF

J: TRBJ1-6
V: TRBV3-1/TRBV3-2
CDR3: CASSQVGPSSYNSPLHF

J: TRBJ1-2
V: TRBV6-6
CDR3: CASSAPGQGADYGYTF

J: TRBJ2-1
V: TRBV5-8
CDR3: CASSPNRGPGVGEQFF

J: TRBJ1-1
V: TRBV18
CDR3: CASSLLTGGNTEAFF

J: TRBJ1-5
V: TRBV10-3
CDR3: CAISPGTGALSNQPQHF

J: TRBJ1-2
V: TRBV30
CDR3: CAGGGPTTNYGYTF

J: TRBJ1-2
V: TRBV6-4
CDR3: CASSEDNRDSRGYTF

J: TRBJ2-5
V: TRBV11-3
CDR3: CASSFPNQETQYF

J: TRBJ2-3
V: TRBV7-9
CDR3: CASSAGLAGSLTDTQYF

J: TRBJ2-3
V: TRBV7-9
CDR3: CASSHSGDTQYF

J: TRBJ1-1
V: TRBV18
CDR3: CASSPSGVDTEAFF

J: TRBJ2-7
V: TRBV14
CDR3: CASSQETNPRSLQYF

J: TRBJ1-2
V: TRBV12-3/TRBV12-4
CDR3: CASSLTGLVGYTF

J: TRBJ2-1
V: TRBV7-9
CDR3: CALIVGHYNEQFF

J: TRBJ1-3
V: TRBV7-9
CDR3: CASRPVQALLYGNTIYF

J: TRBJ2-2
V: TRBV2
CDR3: CASSVGTGVPTGELFF

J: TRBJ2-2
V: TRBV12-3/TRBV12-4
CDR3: CASSYSRELFF

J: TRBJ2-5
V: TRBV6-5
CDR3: CASSTPVSETQYF

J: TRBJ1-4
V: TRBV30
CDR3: CAWSRREKLFF

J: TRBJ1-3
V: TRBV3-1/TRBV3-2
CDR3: CASSQTDSGGNTIYF

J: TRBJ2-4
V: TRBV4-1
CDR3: CASSQAVAKNIQYF

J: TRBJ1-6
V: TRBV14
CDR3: CASSQGPFSPLHF

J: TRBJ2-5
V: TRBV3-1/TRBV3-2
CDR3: CASSQARELSQYF

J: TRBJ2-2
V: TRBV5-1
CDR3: CASTVTGERSNTGELFF

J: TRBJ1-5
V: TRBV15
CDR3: CATSRDRAGSNQPQHF

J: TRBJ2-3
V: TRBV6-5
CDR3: CASSYSNTHTDTQYF

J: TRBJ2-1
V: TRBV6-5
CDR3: CASSKAGLGEQFF

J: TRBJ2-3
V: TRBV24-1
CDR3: CATSDRTGTDTQYF

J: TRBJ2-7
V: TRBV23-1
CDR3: CASRNKGHHF

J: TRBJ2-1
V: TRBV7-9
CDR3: CASASGGEQFF

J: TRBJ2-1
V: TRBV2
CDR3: CASSGGPSSYNEQFF

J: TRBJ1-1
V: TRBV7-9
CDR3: CASSIIDTEAFF

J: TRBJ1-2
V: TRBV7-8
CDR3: CASSRRTGGYYGYTF

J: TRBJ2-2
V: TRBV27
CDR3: CASRWGLDTGELFF

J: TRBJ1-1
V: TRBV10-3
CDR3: CAIRHLSAGDTEAFF

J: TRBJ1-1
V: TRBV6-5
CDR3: CASSTVGGDTEAFF